The 20 T cell receptor beta chains in this list originate from one sample, sequenced in a study of untreated major depressive disorder. Libraries were prepared by immunoSEQ multiplex PCR; TCRdb keeps only in-frame clonotypes and omits some of them. The sample lists 20,000 or so clones; roughly 84% were seen once. Material for sequencing was CD4+ T cells from PBMCs. These receptors were taken from a woman aged 30 to 39 in good health.

This chain uses TRBV25-1 with TRBJ2-5, with 9 bases fitting TRBD2. With V trimmed by 3 bases and J by 2 bases, 4 bases remained unmatched. CDR3 length equals 15 residues. Per germline, CDR1 MGHDK and CDR2 SYGVNS. The CDR3 DNA reads TGTGCCAGCAGTGAGGCTAGCGGGATACAAGAGACCCAGTACTTC. Translated, it gives CASSEASGIQETQYF.

The chain joins TRBV6-6 to TRBJ2-3; D unresolved. This CDR3 has 13 amino acids. Trimming cost V 2 bases and J 6 bases, with 9 bases left between them. Germline V gene lookup returns CDR1 MNHNY and CDR2 SVGAGI (reference sequence). Here the CDR3 DNA reads TGTGCCAGCAGTTACAACCGCCCGGATACGCAGTATTTT. It codes for CASSYNRPDTQYF.

The chain employs TRBV9 and TRBJ2-5, with D hard to call. Trimming removed 0 bases from V and 8 bases from J, with 20 bases in between. Germline V CDR1 and CDR2: SGDLS, YYNGEE. The CDR3 totals 16 residues. The CDR3 coding sequence is TGTGCCAGCAGCGTAGAAGGGCACTTGTTGTCTGGCACCCAGTACTTC. Amino acid sequence: CASSVEGHLLSGTQYF.

V is TRBV28 and J is TRBJ1-4; D not resolved. The CDR3 has 13 residues. The V gene lost 8 bases and the J gene lost 6 bases, with 13 bases spanning the gap. Germline V gene sequence: CDR1 MDHEN, CDR2 SYDVKM. The CDR3 DNA follows: TGTGCCAGCGTTCAACCCCCCGATGAAAAACTGTTTTTT. Translation: CASVQPPDEKLFF.

This clone was observed a few times. The chain uses TRBV29-1 and TRBJ1-2; 8 bases line up with TRBD1. The CDR3 is 14 residues long. Losses at the gene ends were 7 bases for V and 7 bases for J; bases not matched to a gene: 14. CDR1 and CDR2 from the germline V gene are SQVTM and ANQGSEA. The CDR3 loop reads CSATPTGAVTGYTF. The CDR3 nucleotides read TGCAGCGCCACACCGACAGGGGCGGTAACTGGCTACACCTTC. Full variable domain (missing parts from reference TRBV29-1 and TRBJ1-2): SAVISQKPSRDICQRGTSLTIQCQVDSQVTMMFWYRQQPGQSLTLIATANQGSEATYESGFVIDKFPISRPNLTFSTLTVSNMSPEDSSIYLCSATPTGAVTGYTFGSGTRLTVV.

This chain joins TRBV7-9 and TRBJ2-5; no firm D call. CDR3 length: 15 amino acids. With 0 bases removed from V and 5 bases from J, the gap between germline ends came to 13 bases. Germline loops: CDR1 SEHNR, CDR2 FQNEAQ (reference sequence). CDR3 nucleotides: TGTGCCAGCAGCTTAGCCTCCCCAGTCACGGAGACCCAGTACTTC. Translated, it gives CASSLASPVTETQYF.

This CDR3 is CASSLAGNTEAFF. CDR3 in DNA: TGTGCCAGCAGCTTGGCCGGGAACACTGAAGCTTTCTTT. The J gene is TRBJ1-1, the V gene TRBV5-4; D unresolved. CDR1 and CDR2 (germline): SGHNT, YYREEE (reference sequence). Trimming took off 0 bases at V and 1 base at J, with 4 bases between the two ends. CDR3 size: 13 residues. Full variable domain (outside the CDR3, taken from reference TRBV5-4 and TRBJ1-1): ETGVTQSPTHLIKTRGQQVTLRCSSQSGHNTVSWYQQALGQGPQFIFQYYREEENGRGNFPPRFSGLQFPNYSSELNVNALELDDSALYLCASSLAGNTEAFFGQGTRLTVV.

This clone was picked up a small number of times. The rearrangement uses TRBV19 and TRBJ1-1; D remains ambiguous. Germline values: CDR1 LNHDA, CDR2 SQIVND (reference sequence). The ends were cut back, 6 bases at V and 6 bases at J, with 14 bases in the middle. The CDR3 totals 13 residues. CDR3 residues: CASRGFQEPEAFF. The CDR3, as DNA: TGTGCCAGTAGGGGATTCCAGGAACCTGAAGCTTTCTTT.

The V gene is TRBV7-4, the J gene TRBJ1-4; D ambiguous. The CDR3 length is 9 residues. Germline values: CDR1 SGHVT, CDR2 SQSDAQ. The V end lost 3 bases, the J end lost 14 bases, and 4 bases lay between the germline ends. DNA of the CDR3: TGTGCCAGCAGCTTTGAGCTGTTTTTT. Translating it yields CASSFELFF. Full variable domain (remainder filled in from reference TRBV7-4 and TRBJ1-4): GAGVSQSPRYKVAKRGRDVALRCDSISGHVTLYWYRQTLGQGSEVLTYSQSDAQRDKSGRPSGRFSAERPERSVSTLKIQRTEQGDSAVYLCASSFELFFGSGTQLSVL.

The rearrangement joins TRBV4-2 to TRBJ1-4; the D is unclear. The CDR3 contains 14 residues. The germline V gene has CDR1 LGHNA and CDR2 YNFKEQ. Trimming cost V 1 base and J 1 base, with 4 bases left between them. The CDR3 coding sequence is TGTGCCAGCAGCCAAGCTCAAACTAATGAAAAACTGTTTTTT. Translated: CASSQAQTNEKLFF.

The chain carries TRBV7-8 and TRBJ2-2; D unresolved. The germline V and J ends were trimmed by 5 bases and 0 bases, with 7 bases remaining between them. Germline CDR1 SGHVS, CDR2 FQNEAQ. There are 14 residues in the CDR3. DNA of the CDR3: TGTGCCAGCAGCCTTGGAGCGAACACCGGGGAGCTGTTTTTT. Its protein product is CASSLGANTGELFF.

The CDR3 protein is CASQDRNYGYTF. The CDR3 DNA reads TGTGCCAGCCAGGACAGGAACTATGGCTACACCTTC. This sequence joins TRBV27 and TRBJ1-2; 7 bases match TRBD1. Germline V gene lookup returns CDR1 MNHEY and CDR2 SMNVEV (reference sequence). Trimming removed 8 bases from V and 2 bases from J; junction bases left unmatched: 2. This CDR3 contains 12 residues.

In this sample, this clone turned up once. The chain carries TRBV11-2 and TRBJ2-2; TRBD2 matches 11 bases. Germline V gene data show CDR1 as SGHAT and CDR2 as FQNNGV. V gave up 5 bases and J gave up 3 bases; unmatched junction bases: 5. The CDR3 has 16 amino acids. The CDR3 region has the DNA TGTGCCAGCAGCATAACTAGCGGGAGTTACACCGGGGAGCTGTTTTTT. Its protein product is CASSITSGSYTGELFF.

This clone was found once. The rearrangement links TRBV30 to TRBJ2-3, with D uncertain. CDR3 length: 15 residues. V gave up 2 bases and J gave up 2 bases, with 14 bases separating them. Germline CDR1 and CDR2: GTSNPN and SVGIG (reference sequence). CDR3 region: CAWSTLSRDTDTQYF. The CDR3 bases are TGTGCCTGGAGTACGTTGTCTCGAGACACAGATACGCAGTATTTT. Full variable domain (remainder filled in from reference TRBV30 and TRBJ2-3): SQTIHQWPATLVQPVGSPLSLECTVEGTSNPNLYWYRQAAGRGLQLLFYSVGIGQISSEVPQNLSASRPQDRQFILSSKKLLLSDSGFYLCAWSTLSRDTDTQYFGPGTRLTVL.

This chain links TRBV7-2 with TRBJ2-2, with D possibly being TRBD2 (6 bases). The CDR3 loop spans 15 amino acids. V lost 5 bases and J lost 4, with 14 bases in between. Germline CDR1 is SGHTA and CDR2 is FQGNSA. The CDR3 sequence is CASSVSGGGTGELFF. The DNA of the CDR3 is TGTGCCAGCAGCGTCTCCGGGGGAGGCACCGGGGAGCTGTTTTTT.

The chain employs TRBV30 and TRBJ2-1; no firm D call. The length of the CDR3 is 12 residues. Germline V gene lookup returns CDR1 GTSNPN and CDR2 SVGIG (reference sequence). Deletions cut 1 base from V and 3 bases from J, with 4 bases between. In DNA form, the CDR3 reads TGTGCCTGGAGTGGGGGCTACAATGAGCAGTTCTTC. Translated, it gives CAWSGGYNEQFF.

The DNA for the CDR3 is TGTGCCACGTCGGAGGGACTTCTTAATGAAAAACTGTTTTTT. It encodes CATSEGLLNEKLFF. V gene TRBV10-3 combines with J gene TRBJ1-4; a possible D gene is TRBD1 (5 bases). Between the trimmed V and J ends, which lost 10 bases and 4 bases, there was a span of 16 bases. CDR1 and CDR2 (germline): ENHRY, SYGVKD. The CDR3 has 14 amino acids.

The chain carries TRBV5-4 and TRBJ1-2, with D possibly TRBD1 on 6 matching bases. The CDR3 has 14 amino acids. Per the germline V gene, CDR1 is SGHNT and CDR2 is YYREEE (reference sequence). The ends were cut back, 4 bases at V and 8 bases at J, with 18 bases in the middle. This CDR3 reads CASSADSTRLGYTF. The CDR3 DNA sequence: TGTGCCAGCAGCGCGGACAGTACCCGATTGGGCTACACCTTC.

This clone showed up just once. The rearrangement links TRBV5-1 to TRBJ2-1, with D maybe TRBD2 (6 bases). CDR1 SGHRS and CDR2 YFSETQ come from the germline V gene. The CDR3 runs 15 residues. Trimming pared 0 bases from V and 4 bases from J, leaving 11 bases between. In DNA form, the CDR3 reads TGCGCCAGCAGCTTGGATGTGGGGGGTTACAATGAGCAGTTCTTC. This encodes CASSLDVGGYNEQFF. Filled out from reference TRBV5-1 and TRBJ2-1, the complete variable domain reads KAGVTQTPRYLIKTRGQQVTLSCSPISGHRSVSWYQQTPGQGLQFLFEYFSETQRNKGNFPGRFSGRQFSNSRSEMNVSTLELGDSALYLCASSLDVGGYNEQFFGPGTRLTVL.

The rearrangement uses TRBV2 and TRBJ1-5; a weak D match, TRBD1 (6 bases). Deletions cut 6 bases from V and 0 bases from J, with 15 bases between. This CDR3 spans 16 amino acids. Germline CDR1 SNHLY, CDR2 FYNNEI. Written as DNA, the CDR3 is TGTGCCAGCAGCACACAGGGTCTCAATAGCAATCAGCCCCAGCATTTT. The encoded protein is CASSTQGLNSNQPQHF.